The sequence of this TCR beta chain was determined in a study of CD8 T cells in Susac syndrome (dated by TCRdb to about 2019). Study-level background: Repertoire sequencing was used to test whether CD8+ T cell activation and differentiation in Susac syndrome was antigen driven. Clonality of the CD8+ T cell repertoire was compared between more than 10 healthy donors, approximately 14 Susac syndrome patients and some 15 multiple sclerosis patients. Overall study results and their limits: The TCR sequencing and HLA analysis was acknowledged to have included a relatively small number of individuals.

V and J lose 0 bases and 6 bases, and a span of 7 bases separates them. Including the terminal cysteine and phenylalanine, the CDR3 comprises 13 residues. The retained sequence is limited to the CDR3, 39 bases, with the frame set at the first base. In the germline V gene (reference sequence), CDR1 corresponds to MNHEY and CDR2 to SMNVEV. Details on this clonotype: Its antigen is currently not known. Base qualities are not recorded, but no much larger clone differs from it by a single base.

Peripheral blood CD8+ and CD4+ T cells from healthy donors, Susac syndrome patients and multiple sclerosis patients were profiled using high-throughput TCR beta sequencing. Healthy donors were included as age- and sex-matched controls. Bulk CD8+ and CD4+ T cells were purified by magnetic negative isolation, whereas CD8+ TEMRA cells were enriched by FACS. Blood was collected in EDTA tubes and processed within 24 hours, with PBMCs isolated through density gradient centrifugation. PBMCs intended for TCR sequencing were cryopreserved in liquid nitrogen and thawed later in a water bath at 37 degrees C. The sorted or isolated CD4+, CD8+ and CD8+ TEMRA cells had a purity of 90% or higher. RNA was extracted with the RNeasy kit and about 0.45 to 1 ug was reverse transcribed using random hexamers. The immunoSEQ multiplex PCR assay, covering 54 Vbeta and 13 Jbeta segments, was used to amplify TCR beta CDR3 regions. PCR amplification bias was corrected using a synthetic template baseline for primer optimization and computational correction. In the authors' own workflow: Reads were annotated to V, D and J genes per IMGT and analyzed with immunoSEQ Analyzer, keeping only productive sequences. To calculate clonality, Shannon entropy was normalized by log2 of the number of productive unique sequences and then subtracted from one. For each patient and control, public and private clones were evaluated within the 100 most prevalent clones. A clone was defined as Susac-specific if it was absent from the healthy and MS cohorts, from roughly 980 published viral clones and from other ImmuneACCESS disease sequences. TCRdb trimmed the raw reads at Q25, called clones with MiXCR and kept productive beta chains. Records with the same CDR3 protein are collapsed into one entry carrying the most frequent genes and DNA. Here the V and J calls rest on TCRdb's processing, not on the authors' analysis. Recorded for this sample are more than 70,000 distinct CDR3 sequences; about 93% of them occurred a single time. Together, the top ten hold around 0.32% of the sample.

Material: CD8+ T cells from PBMCs. The clonotype originates from a human donor in good health. Rearrangement joined TRBV27 to TRBJ2-3; the D segment cannot be called with confidence. The nucleotide sequence is TGTGCCAGCAGTTTATCCCGCCGGGATACGCAGTATTTT. It is translated as CASSLSRRDTQYF.